These T cell receptor beta chains were read from a single sample in a study of cytomegalovirus exposure and HLA in healthy donors. Repertoires were generated with immunoSEQ multiplex PCR, while TCRdb's copy carries only in-frame clones and drops some. Altogether 55,000 to 80,000 clones are present, approximately 77% being singletons, with the ten largest covering nearly 7.5%. Sequencing was done on a sample of PBMCs. The source is a woman in her thirties in good health and CMV-seropositive. Each CDR3 is given with its conserved first and last residue. Fields, in order: clone size, V gene, J gene, D gene, CDR3 DNA, CDR3 protein. D genes are given only for firm matches. Size is omitted from some rows. Given values are once, few, many or a class for expanded clones.

abundance: -
v_gene: TRBV12-2
j_gene: TRBJ2-1
d_gene: -
CDR3nt: TGTGCAAGTCGCTTAGAGGGGACAGGACAACCTTACAATGAGCAGTTCTTC
CDR3aa: CASRLEGTGQPYNEQFF

abundance: few
v_gene: TRBV5-4
j_gene: TRBJ2-3
d_gene: TRBD2
CDR3nt: TGTGCCAGCAGCCCGAGCGGGATACCCACAGATACGCAGTATTTT
CDR3aa: CASSPSGIPTDTQYF

abundance: -
v_gene: TRBV5-6
j_gene: TRBJ1-2
d_gene: TRBD1
CDR3nt: TGTGCCAGCAGCTTGGGGACAGGGGGCCAGTCCCGTGGCTACACCTTC
CDR3aa: CASSLGTGGQSRGYTF

abundance: -
v_gene: TRBV7-2
j_gene: TRBJ2-7
d_gene: TRBD1
CDR3nt: TGTGCCAGCAGCAGCGACAGGGTCGTTTCCTACGAGCAGTACTTC
CDR3aa: CASSSDRVVSYEQYF

abundance: -
v_gene: TRBV2
j_gene: TRBJ1-1
d_gene: TRBD1
CDR3nt: TGTGCCAGCAGGTTGGGACAGGGGCTCACTGAAGCTTTCTTT
CDR3aa: CASRLGQGLTEAFF

abundance: -
v_gene: TRBV21-1
j_gene: TRBJ2-3
d_gene: -
CDR3nt: TGTGCCAGCAGCGAGAAAAATGGCCCGGGACTAGCGGGAGGAGATACGCAGTATTTT
CDR3aa: CASSEKNGPGLAGGDTQYF

abundance: -
v_gene: TRBV2
j_gene: TRBJ1-1
d_gene: -
CDR3nt: TGTGCCAGCAGTGTTGAGGTTGGGAACACTGAAGCTTTCTTT
CDR3aa: CASSVEVGNTEAFF

abundance: -
v_gene: TRBV7-6
j_gene: TRBJ2-7
d_gene: -
CDR3nt: TGTGCCAGCAGCTTAAGTCGGGTCACCACCTACGAGCAGTACTTC
CDR3aa: CASSLSRVTTYEQYF

abundance: -
v_gene: TRBV6-5
j_gene: TRBJ1-3
d_gene: TRBD1
CDR3nt: TGTGCCAGCAGTTCGACCGACAGGGCGAGAGGAAACACCATATATTTT
CDR3aa: CASSSTDRARGNTIYF

abundance: -
v_gene: TRBV28
j_gene: TRBJ2-2
d_gene: -
CDR3nt: TGTGCCAGCGGGACTGGGGAGCTGTTTTTT
CDR3aa: CASGTGELFF

abundance: once
v_gene: TRBV6-5
j_gene: TRBJ2-7
d_gene: -
CDR3nt: TGTGCCAGCAGTTACGGGGGGTCCGAGCAGTACTTC
CDR3aa: CASSYGGSEQYF

abundance: -
v_gene: TRBV5-6
j_gene: TRBJ2-3
d_gene: TRBD2
CDR3nt: TGTGCCAGCAGCTTCCGGACTAGCGGGAGGGATCCGCAGTATTTT
CDR3aa: CASSFRTSGRDPQYF

abundance: -
v_gene: TRBV4-2
j_gene: TRBJ2-7
d_gene: TRBD2
CDR3nt: TGTGCCAGCAGCCAAGACCTAGCGGGAGGGTTATCCTACGAGCAGTACTTC
CDR3aa: CASSQDLAGGLSYEQYF

abundance: -
v_gene: TRBV18
j_gene: TRBJ1-1
d_gene: -
CDR3nt: TGTGCCAGCTCACCACCGACAGGAGTCACTGAAGCTTTCTTT
CDR3aa: CASSPPTGVTEAFF

abundance: few
v_gene: TRBV28
j_gene: TRBJ2-5
d_gene: -
CDR3nt: TGTGCCAGCAGTCGTTCAGAGACCCAGTACTTC
CDR3aa: CASSRSETQYF

abundance: -
v_gene: TRBV7-2
j_gene: TRBJ2-5
d_gene: -
CDR3nt: TGTGCCAGCAGCTGGACCCGGGGGGCCCAAGAGACCCAGTACTTC
CDR3aa: CASSWTRGAQETQYF

abundance: once
v_gene: TRBV21-1
j_gene: TRBJ1-1
d_gene: -
CDR3nt: TGTGCCAGGGCGGTTTGGGTGGCTTTCTTT
CDR3aa: CARAVWVAFF

abundance: -
v_gene: TRBV7-9
j_gene: TRBJ2-5
d_gene: -
CDR3nt: TGTGCCAGCAGTTCCCCGGGAGCAGGAGGAGAGACCCAGTACTTC
CDR3aa: CASSSPGAGGETQYF

abundance: -
v_gene: TRBV9
j_gene: TRBJ2-1
d_gene: -
CDR3nt: TGTGCCAGCAGCCCACCCCTCTCACTCAATGAGCAGTTCTTC
CDR3aa: CASSPPLSLNEQFF

abundance: -
v_gene: TRBV29-1
j_gene: TRBJ1-1
d_gene: TRBD1
CDR3nt: TGCAGCGTTGAATTACAGGGGAGGAACGCTGAAGCTTTCTTT
CDR3aa: CSVELQGRNAEAFF

abundance: -
v_gene: TRBV10-1
j_gene: TRBJ2-2
d_gene: TRBD2
CDR3nt: TGCGCCAGCAGTGACAGCGGGAGGGGGGAGCTGTTTTTT
CDR3aa: CASSDSGRGELFF

abundance: -
v_gene: TRBV15
j_gene: TRBJ2-5
d_gene: -
CDR3nt: TGTGCCACCAGCAGGTTCCACAGGGCATCGGGAGAGACCCAGTACTTC
CDR3aa: CATSRFHRASGETQYF

abundance: once
v_gene: TRBV20-1
j_gene: TRBJ2-5
d_gene: -
CDR3nt: TGCAGTGCCTCACAGACGGAGACCCAGTACTTC
CDR3aa: CSASQTETQYF

abundance: -
v_gene: TRBV9
j_gene: TRBJ2-1
d_gene: TRBD2
CDR3nt: TGTGCCAGCAGCGGATCTAGCGGGCTTCTGTACAATGAGCAGTTCTTC
CDR3aa: CASSGSSGLLYNEQFF

abundance: -
v_gene: TRBV6-1
j_gene: TRBJ2-6
d_gene: TRBD2
CDR3nt: TGTGCCAGCAGTCTAGCGGCCTCTGGGGCCAACGTCCTGACTTTC
CDR3aa: CASSLAASGANVLTF

abundance: -
v_gene: TRBV10-2
j_gene: TRBJ2-2
d_gene: -
CDR3nt: TGCGCCAGCAGTGATGTCCAAAAGAACACCGGGGAGCTGTTTTTT
CDR3aa: CASSDVQKNTGELFF

abundance: -
v_gene: TRBV2
j_gene: TRBJ1-4
d_gene: -
CDR3nt: TGTGCCAGCACTCTCGTGCAGGGCCCTAATGAAAAACTGTTTTTT
CDR3aa: CASTLVQGPNEKLFF

abundance: -
v_gene: TRBV5-1
j_gene: TRBJ2-2
d_gene: TRBD2
CDR3nt: TGCGCCAGCAGCTTGGCCTGGGTCCCACTAGCGATGCTCAGCACCGGGGAGCTGTTTTTT
CDR3aa: CASSLAWVPLAMLSTGELFF

abundance: -
v_gene: TRBV28
j_gene: TRBJ2-1
d_gene: -
CDR3nt: TGTGCCAGCAGCCGCGGTACCGTGGATGAGCAGTTCTTC
CDR3aa: CASSRGTVDEQFF

abundance: -
v_gene: TRBV28
j_gene: TRBJ1-4
d_gene: TRBD1
CDR3nt: TGTGCCAGCAGTTTTACACAGGGGGCCTCTGAAAAACTGTTTTTT
CDR3aa: CASSFTQGASEKLFF

abundance: -
v_gene: TRBV7-2
j_gene: TRBJ2-4
d_gene: TRBD2
CDR3nt: TGTGCCAGCAGCTTTAGCGGGGACAACAAAAACATTCAGTACTTC
CDR3aa: CASSFSGDNKNIQYF

abundance: -
v_gene: TRBV6-4
j_gene: TRBJ1-5
d_gene: -
CDR3nt: TGTGCCAGCAACCTTAAGGACAGTTTCAATCAGCCCCAGCATTTT
CDR3aa: CASNLKDSFNQPQHF

abundance: -
v_gene: TRBV5-1
j_gene: TRBJ2-3
d_gene: TRBD2
CDR3nt: TGCGCCAGCAGCCACGCTAGCGGCCCTGGGGTGGATACGCAGTATTTT
CDR3aa: CASSHASGPGVDTQYF

abundance: -
v_gene: TRBV7-8
j_gene: TRBJ1-1
d_gene: -
CDR3nt: TGTGCCAGCAGCTTAGCGCAACCCGCTAGCCGAGAAGCTTTCTTT
CDR3aa: CASSLAQPASREAFF

abundance: -
v_gene: TRBV6-5
j_gene: TRBJ2-1
d_gene: TRBD2
CDR3nt: TGTGCCACCTCCCCCGGGACTAGCTACAATGAGCAGTTCTTC
CDR3aa: CATSPGTSYNEQFF

abundance: -
v_gene: TRBV7-9
j_gene: TRBJ2-7
d_gene: -
CDR3nt: TGTGCCAGCAGCCACCGGGACTCTAACTACGAGCAGTACTTC
CDR3aa: CASSHRDSNYEQYF

abundance: -
v_gene: TRBV28
j_gene: TRBJ2-7
d_gene: -
CDR3nt: TGTGCCAGCAGTTTTCGGCGGGACCCCTACGAGCAGTACTTC
CDR3aa: CASSFRRDPYEQYF

abundance: -
v_gene: TRBV21-1
j_gene: TRBJ1-5
d_gene: -
CDR3nt: TGTGCCAGCAGCAAAGAGGCGAACGGGACAGGGGTCAATCAGCCCCAGCATTTT
CDR3aa: CASSKEANGTGVNQPQHF

abundance: -
v_gene: TRBV5-4
j_gene: TRBJ2-7
d_gene: -
CDR3nt: TGTGCCAGCAGTCCAATTCAGGGCGACGAGCAGTACTTC
CDR3aa: CASSPIQGDEQYF

abundance: -
v_gene: TRBV7-8
j_gene: TRBJ2-3
d_gene: TRBD2
CDR3nt: TGTGCCAGCAGCTTACGGAGACTAGCGGGAATCACAGATACGCAGTATTTT
CDR3aa: CASSLRRLAGITDTQYF

abundance: -
v_gene: TRBV10-3
j_gene: TRBJ2-7
d_gene: -
CDR3nt: TGTGCCACCACTCGCGGCTACGAGCAGTACTTC
CDR3aa: CATTRGYEQYF

abundance: -
v_gene: TRBV25-1
j_gene: TRBJ1-2
d_gene: -
CDR3nt: TGTGCCAGCAGTGAATATGGGGCCGGCTATGGCTACACCTTC
CDR3aa: CASSEYGAGYGYTF

abundance: -
v_gene: TRBV28
j_gene: TRBJ1-4
d_gene: -
CDR3nt: TGTGCCAGCAGTTTCAAAGAGATAGTTGCAACTAATGAAAAACTGTTTTTT
CDR3aa: CASSFKEIVATNEKLFF

abundance: -
v_gene: TRBV18
j_gene: TRBJ1-2
d_gene: -
CDR3nt: TGTGCCAGCTCACCAGACCTTGGGCATCACTATGGCTACACCTTC
CDR3aa: CASSPDLGHHYGYTF

abundance: -
v_gene: TRBV5-4
j_gene: TRBJ1-2
d_gene: -
CDR3nt: TGTGCCAGCAGCTTGGGGGCCGACAACTATGGCTACACCTTC
CDR3aa: CASSLGADNYGYTF

abundance: -
v_gene: TRBV7-2
j_gene: TRBJ2-7
d_gene: TRBD1
CDR3nt: TGTGCCAGCAGCCTCCGGACAGGACTTAGCTCCTACGAGCAGTACTTC
CDR3aa: CASSLRTGLSSYEQYF